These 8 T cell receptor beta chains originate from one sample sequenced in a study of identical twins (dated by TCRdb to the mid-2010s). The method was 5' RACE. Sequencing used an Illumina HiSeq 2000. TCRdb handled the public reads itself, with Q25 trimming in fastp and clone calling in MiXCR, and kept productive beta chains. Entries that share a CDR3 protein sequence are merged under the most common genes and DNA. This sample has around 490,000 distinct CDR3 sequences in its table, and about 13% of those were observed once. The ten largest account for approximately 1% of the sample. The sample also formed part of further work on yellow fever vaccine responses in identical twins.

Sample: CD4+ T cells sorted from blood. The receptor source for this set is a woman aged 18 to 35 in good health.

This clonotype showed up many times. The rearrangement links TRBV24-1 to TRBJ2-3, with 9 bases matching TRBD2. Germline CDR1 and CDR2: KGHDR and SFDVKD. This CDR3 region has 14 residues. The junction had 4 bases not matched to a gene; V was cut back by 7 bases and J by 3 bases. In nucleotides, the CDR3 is TGTGCCACCAGGGGGACTAGCCAGACAGATACGCAGTATTTT. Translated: CATRGTSQTDTQYF.

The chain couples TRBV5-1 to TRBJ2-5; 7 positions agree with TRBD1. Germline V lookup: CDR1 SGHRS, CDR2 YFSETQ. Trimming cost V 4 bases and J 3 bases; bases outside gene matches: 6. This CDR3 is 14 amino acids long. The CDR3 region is CASSLRGQKETQYF. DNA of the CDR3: TGCGCCAGCAGCCTCAGGGGACAGAAAGAGACCCAGTACTTC.

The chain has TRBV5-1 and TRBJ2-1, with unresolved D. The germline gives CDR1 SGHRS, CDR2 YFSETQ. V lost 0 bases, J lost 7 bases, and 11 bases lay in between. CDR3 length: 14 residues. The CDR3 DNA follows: TGCGCCAGCAGCTTGGGATCGGGCCTAAATGAGCAGTTCTTC. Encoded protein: CASSLGSGLNEQFF.

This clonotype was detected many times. The DNA of the CDR3 is TGTGCCACCAGCAGAGGAAACGCGGGAGTATCCAATGAGCAGTTCTTC. Its translation: CATSRGNAGVSNEQFF. The chain links TRBV15 to TRBJ2-1; 7 bases are shared with TRBD2. The trim removed 1 base at V and 6 bases at J, leaving 9 bases unmatched. From germline, CDR1 is LNHNV and CDR2 YYDKDF (reference sequence). The CDR3 is 16 amino acids.

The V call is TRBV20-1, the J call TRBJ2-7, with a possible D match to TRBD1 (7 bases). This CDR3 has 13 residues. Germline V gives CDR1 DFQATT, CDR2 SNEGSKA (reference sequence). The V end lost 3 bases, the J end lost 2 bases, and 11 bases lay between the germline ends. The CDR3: CSASRGTAYEQYF. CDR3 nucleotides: TGCAGTGCTAGTCGCGGGACAGCCTACGAGCAGTACTTC.

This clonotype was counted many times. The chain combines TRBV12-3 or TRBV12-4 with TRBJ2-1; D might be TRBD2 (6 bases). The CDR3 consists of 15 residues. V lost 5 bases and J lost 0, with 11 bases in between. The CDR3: CASSPSENSYNEQFF. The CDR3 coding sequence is TGTGCCAGCAGTCCTAGCGAGAACTCCTACAATGAGCAGTTCTTC.

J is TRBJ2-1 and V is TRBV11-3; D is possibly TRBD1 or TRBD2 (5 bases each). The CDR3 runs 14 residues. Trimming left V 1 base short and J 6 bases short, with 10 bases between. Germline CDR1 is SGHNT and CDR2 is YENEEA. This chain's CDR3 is CASSLGGSANEQFF. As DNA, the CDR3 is TGTGCCAGCAGCTTAGGGGGGAGTGCCAATGAGCAGTTCTTC.

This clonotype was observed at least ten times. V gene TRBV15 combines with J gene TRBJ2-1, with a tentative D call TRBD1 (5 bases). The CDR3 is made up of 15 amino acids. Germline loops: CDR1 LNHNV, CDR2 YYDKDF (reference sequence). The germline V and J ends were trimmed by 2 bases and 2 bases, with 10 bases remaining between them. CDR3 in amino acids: CATSRISTAYNEQFF. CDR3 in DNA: TGTGCCACCAGCAGAATCTCGACAGCCTACAATGAGCAGTTCTTC. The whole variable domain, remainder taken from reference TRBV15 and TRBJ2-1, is DAMVIQNPRYQVTQFGKPVTLSCSQTLNHNVMYWYQQKSSQAPKLLFHYYDKDFNNEADTPDNFQSRRPNTSFCFLDIRSPGLGDTAMYLCATSRISTAYNEQFFGPGTRLTVL.